This T cell receptor beta chain appears in the sequencing data of a study of regulatory T cells in long-lasting Graves disease. Overall study findings and caveats: Lower TCR diversity characterized persistent Graves' patients relative to newly diagnosed patients.

As to this clonotype: Antigen specificity is unknown.

Investigators prepared the TCR beta libraries by applying iRepertoire HTBI primers and Arm-PCR of CDR3 regions. TCRdb ran MiXCR on the multiplex PCR reads and lists one entry per CDR3 protein. Here the sample spans about 400,000 distinct CDR3 sequences, approximately 16% being singletons. Time point in this sample: newly diagnosed GD, antithyroid drugs for less than 3 months. Scientists built the TCR library using RNA that was extracted from PBMCs. Separately, the same data were catalogued under a study of T cells in Graves' hyperthyroidism and ophthalmopathy.

The sequencing used peripheral blood mononuclear cells (PBMCs), collected at new diagnosis, from a patient treated with antithyroid drugs. The source of this sequence is a woman aged 40 to 50 with Graves disease.

CDR3 in DNA: TGCGCCAGCAGCCAATCGGCGGACAGGGTTGGGACTGAAGCTTTCTTT. Residues: CASSQSADRVGTEAFF. The J gene is TRBJ1-1, the V gene TRBV4-1; TRBD1 aligns across 8 bases. V shed 2 bases, J shed 5 bases, and the junction held 10 bases outside the gene matches. The CDR3 extends over 16 amino acids. Per the germline V gene, CDR1 is MGHRA and CDR2 is YSYEKL.